A single sample gave rise to the 5 T cell receptor beta chains below, sequenced in a study of graft-versus-host responses after intestinal transplantation. Data came from immunoSEQ multiplex PCR; TCRdb stores just in-frame clones and leaves some out. The sample contains about 2,500 clones, just over 90% of which appear only once. Here the sequenced sample was PBMCs, taken about 19 days after intestinal transplant. The receptors here all came from a human patient who received an intestinal transplant, so some T cells may come from the graft donor.

The CDR3 loop reads CASAESRDSFYEQYF. The CDR3 DNA follows: TGTGCCAGTGCGGAAAGCCGGGACAGTTTCTACGAGCAGTACTTC. The chain combines TRBV6-6 with TRBJ2-7; TRBD1 matches 7 bases. The J segment lost 3 bases and the V segment lost 9 bases, leaving 14 bases of the junction unmatched. The CDR3 runs to 15 residues. The germline V gene encodes CDR1 MNHNY and CDR2 SVGAGI (reference sequence).

The V call is TRBV19, the J call TRBJ1-3; D call uncertain. Trimming left V 8 bases short and J 0 bases short, with 8 bases between. Germline CDR1 reads LNHDA; CDR2 reads SQIVND (reference sequence). The CDR3 totals 13 residues. Here the CDR3 DNA reads TGTGCCAGTTACTGGAGCTCTGGAAACACCATATATTTT. Encoded protein: CASYWSSGNTIYF.

This chain uses TRBV5-1 with TRBJ1-1; D remains ambiguous. This CDR3 region has 14 residues. The germline V gene encodes CDR1 SGHRS and CDR2 YFSETQ. Deletions cut 0 bases from V and 1 base from J, with 7 bases between. CDR3 sequence: CASSLGRENTEAFF. CDR3 nucleotide sequence: TGCGCCAGCAGCTTGGGGAGAGAGAACACTGAAGCTTTCTTT.

This chain joins TRBV27 and TRBJ2-1; 15 bases are shared with TRBD2. V lost 3 bases and J lost 4; bases outside the gene matches: 7. The CDR3 runs to 18 residues. CDR1 is MNHEY and CDR2 is SMNVEV in the germline V gene (reference sequence). Written as DNA, the CDR3 is TGTGCCAGCAGTTTTCGGACTAGCGGGGGGGCTTCTTACAATGAGCAGTTCTTC. The encoded protein is CASSFRTSGGASYNEQFF.

The chain links TRBV14 to TRBJ2-3; TRBD2 matches 13 bases. The CDR3 length is 15 residues. Unmatched junction bases numbered 6, after V lost 6 bases and J lost 6 bases. Germline lookup yields CDR1 SGHDN and CDR2 FVKESK. Here the CDR3 reads CASSRLAGGADTQYF. CDR3 coding DNA: TGTGCCAGCAGTCGACTAGCGGGGGGCGCCGATACGCAGTATTTT. The complete variable domain, with remaining parts taken from reference TRBV14 and TRBJ2-3, reads EAGVTQFPSHSVIEKGQTVTLRCDPISGHDNLYWYRRVMGKEIKFLLHFVKESKQDESGMPNNRFLAERTGGTYSTLKVQPAELEDSGVYFCASSRLAGGADTQYFGPGTRLTVL.